Listed below are T cell receptor beta chains from one sample, sequenced in a study of T-cell memory formation after mild COVID-19. TCRdb reanalysed the 5' RACE reads using MiXCR and keeps one entry per CDR3 protein. The sample holds about 620,000 distinct CDR3 sequences, roughly 17% seen once. Sequencing input: PBMCs or a T cell subset sorted from them (not recorded which). The receptor source for this set is an adult woman who had mild COVID-19 (a few samples of this study predate the infection). Cell type and time point are not known. The CDR3 runs from the conserved cysteine through the conserved F or W. The D gene is left open where the match is weak. A clone size is listed for some rows: how often the clone was seen (once, few, many), or a class if it is expanded.

V: TRBV11-1; D: NA; size: NA; J: TRBJ1-2; CDR3: CASSLGGAGYTF; DNA: TGTGCCAGCAGCTTAGGCGGTGCGGGCTACACCTTC
V: TRBV7-8; D: NA; size: NA; J: TRBJ2-2; CDR3: CASSPGGGSATGELFF; DNA: TGTGCCAGCAGCCCGGGGGGCGGGAGCGCCACCGGGGAGCTGTTTTTT
V: TRBV7-6; D: NA; size: few; J: TRBJ2-1; CDR3: CASSSYTGDNEQFF; DNA: TGTGCCAGCAGCTCTTATACGGGGGACAATGAGCAGTTCTTC
V: TRBV30; D: NA; size: NA; J: TRBJ1-4; CDR3: CAWRLNNRAEKLFF; DNA: TGTGCCTGGAGATTAAACAACAGGGCTGAAAAACTGTTTTTT
V: TRBV6-6; D: NA; size: NA; J: TRBJ2-5; CDR3: CASSYYPPGRGPQETQYF; DNA: TGTGCCAGCAGTTACTACCCCCCTGGGCGGGGACCCCAAGAGACCCAGTACTTC
V: TRBV12-3/TRBV12-4; D: NA; size: many; J: TRBJ2-7; CDR3: CASSLVYGSYEQYF; DNA: TGTGCCAGCAGTTTAGTTTACGGATCCTACGAGCAGTACTTC
V: TRBV9; D: TRBD2; size: NA; J: TRBJ2-1; CDR3: CASSLPGTSGGGEQFF; DNA: TGTGCCAGCAGCCTCCCCGGGACTAGCGGTGGTGGTGAGCAGTTCTTC
V: TRBV9; D: TRBD2; size: few; J: TRBJ2-3; CDR3: CASSVGGGSTDTQYF; DNA: TGTGCCAGCAGCGTAGGGGGGGGAAGCACAGATACGCAGTATTTT
V: TRBV9; D: NA; size: few; J: TRBJ2-1; CDR3: CASSGRTESSYNEQFF; DNA: TGTGCCAGCAGCGGCAGGACCGAAAGCTCCTACAATGAGCAGTTCTTC
V: TRBV11-2; D: NA; size: many; J: TRBJ2-2; CDR3: CASSQGSGELFF; DNA: TGTGCCAGCAGCCAGGGGTCCGGGGAGCTGTTTTTT